The rows below give T cell receptor beta chains drawn from one sample of a study of cytomegalovirus exposure and HLA in healthy donors. Clones were sequenced by immunoSEQ multiplex PCR, and TCRdb holds only the in-frame ones, with some missing. The sample has about 70,000 clones, 75% to 90% seen once. The sequenced sample consisted of PBMCs. These receptor sequences come from a woman aged 30 to 39 in good health and CMV-seropositive. Both conserved end residues are part of each CDR3. The D gene is left open where the match is weak. Size tells how often a clone was seen (once, few, many) or the class of an expanded clone, and some rows leave it out.

j_gene | d_gene | abundance | v_gene | CDR3aa | CDR3nt
TRBJ2-6 | NA | NA | TRBV30 | CAWSVPPGGGFSGANVLTF | TGTGCCTGGAGTGTACCCCCCGGGGGTGGGTTCTCTGGGGCCAACGTCCTGACTTTC
TRBJ2-7 | TRBD1 | NA | TRBV2 | CASNRDREGEQYF | TGTGCCAGCAACCGGGACAGGGAAGGCGAGCAGTACTTC
TRBJ1-4 | TRBD1 | NA | TRBV18 | CASSPGQGEKLFF | TGTGCCAGCTCACCCGGACAGGGTGAAAAACTGTTTTTT
TRBJ1-1 | NA | NA | TRBV7-6 | CASSLVRGKSVLEAFF | TGTGCCAGCAGCTTAGTAAGGGGGAAATCTGTTCTCGAAGCTTTCTTT
TRBJ1-1 | NA | NA | TRBV7-3 | CASSFTGRTEAFF | TGTGCCAGCAGCTTCACGGGGAGAACTGAAGCTTTCTTT
TRBJ2-7 | NA | NA | TRBV4-1 | CASSQVAGPTYEQYF | TGCGCCAGCAGCCAAGTGGCAGGGCCCACCTACGAGCAGTACTTC
TRBJ1-1 | TRBD1 | NA | TRBV19 | CASSILLRTGLNTEAFF | TGTGCCAGTAGTATATTGTTGAGGACAGGCCTGAACACTGAAGCTTTCTTT
TRBJ2-1 | NA | NA | TRBV4-2 | CASSQDLNDNEQFF | TGTGCCAGCAGCCAAGACCTTAATGACAATGAGCAGTTCTTC
TRBJ2-1 | NA | NA | TRBV7-9 | CASRRLGGRSEQFF | TGTGCCAGCAGGCGCCTCGGGGGTAGAAGTGAGCAGTTCTTC
TRBJ2-1 | TRBD2 | NA | TRBV4-1 | CASTTDGRAAYNEQFF | TGCGCCAGCACCACCGACGGGAGGGCCGCCTACAATGAGCAGTTCTTC
TRBJ1-1 | NA | NA | TRBV30 | CAWGLAVNTEAFF | TGTGCCTGGGGGTTAGCAGTGAACACTGAAGCTTTCTTT
TRBJ2-3 | TRBD2 | NA | TRBV5-4 | CASSAGGVAGGPDTQYF | TGTGCCAGCAGCGCGGGGGGGGTAGCGGGAGGGCCAGATACGCAGTATTTT
TRBJ1-3 | NA | NA | TRBV6-1 | CASSESRGFGNTIYF | TGTGCCAGCAGTGAATCCAGGGGTTTTGGAAACACCATATATTTT
TRBJ2-4 | TRBD2 | NA | TRBV28 | CASSPWGAGGPGNIQYF | TGTGCCAGCAGTCCTTGGGGGGCGGGAGGGCCTGGAAACATTCAGTACTTC
TRBJ2-1 | NA | NA | TRBV30 | CAGLQRFYNEQFF | TGTGCCGGATTGCAGCGGTTCTACAATGAGCAGTTCTTC
TRBJ1-5 | TRBD1 | once | TRBV15 | CATSRGQGASNQPQHF | TGTGCCACCAGCAGAGGGCAGGGGGCAAGCAATCAGCCCCAGCATTTT
TRBJ2-5 | NA | NA | TRBV16 | CASSGRIGETQYF | TGTGCCAGCAGCGGGAGGATCGGGGAGACCCAGTACTTC
TRBJ2-5 | TRBD2 | NA | TRBV9 | CASSVRGLADQETQYF | TGTGCCAGCAGCGTTAGAGGACTAGCGGACCAAGAGACCCAGTACTTC
TRBJ1-2 | TRBD1 | NA | TRBV27 | CASSLKGAGFYGYTF | TGTGCCAGCAGTTTAAAGGGGGCTGGGTTCTATGGCTACACCTTC
TRBJ2-2 | TRBD2 | NA | TRBV15 | CATSRVRAGVTGELFF | TGTGCCACCAGCAGGGTTCGGGCGGGAGTCACCGGGGAGCTGTTTTTT
TRBJ2-1 | TRBD2 | NA | TRBV7-9 | CASSPGGTSEQFF | TGTGCCAGCAGCCCCGGGGGGACTAGCGAGCAGTTCTTC
TRBJ2-3 | TRBD2 | NA | TRBV7-8 | CASSWREKTDTQYF | TGTGCCAGCAGCTGGCGGGAGAAGACAGATACGCAGTATTTT
TRBJ2-3 | NA | NA | TRBV4-1 | CASSQVMGLYTDTQYF | TGCGCCAGCAGCCAAGTTATGGGACTCTACACAGATACGCAGTATTTT
TRBJ2-5 | TRBD2 | NA | TRBV18 | CASSPPTSGRETQYF | TGTGCCAGCTCACCACCGACTAGCGGGCGGGAGACCCAGTACTTC
TRBJ1-3 | NA | NA | TRBV15 | CATSREAISGNTIYF | TGTGCCACCAGCAGAGAAGCGATCTCTGGAAACACCATATATTTT
TRBJ1-2 | TRBD1 | NA | TRBV2 | CASPKDATGGNYGYTF | TGTGCCAGCCCTAAGGACGCGACAGGGGGTAACTATGGCTACACCTTC
TRBJ2-2 | NA | NA | TRBV29-1 | CSVIGADTGELFF | TGCAGCGTTATTGGGGCCGACACCGGGGAGCTGTTTTTT
TRBJ2-5 | NA | NA | TRBV27 | CASSYGSGETQYF | TGTGCCAGCAGTTACGGTTCAGGGGAGACCCAGTACTTC
TRBJ2-1 | TRBD2 | NA | TRBV9 | CASSAGLAFRWQQFF | TGTGCCAGCAGCGCCGGACTAGCTTTTCGGTGGCAGCAGTTCTTC
TRBJ1-1 | NA | few | TRBV5-4 | CASSPRASTEAFF | TGTGCCAGCAGTCCCAGGGCGAGCACTGAAGCTTTCTTT
TRBJ2-1 | TRBD2 | NA | TRBV5-4 | CASSLFSGGAGGWYNEQFF | TGTGCCAGCAGCTTGTTTTCCGGTGGTGCGGGAGGTTGGTACAATGAGCAGTTCTTC
TRBJ1-4 | TRBD1 | few | TRBV11-3 | CASSPGQGTGRATNEKLFF | TGTGCCAGCAGCCCAGGACAGGGTACGGGGCGGGCAACTAATGAAAAACTGTTTTTT
TRBJ2-3 | NA | NA | TRBV7-3 | CASSLRTSDTQYF | TGTGCCAGCAGCTTAAGGACATCCGATACGCAGTATTTT
TRBJ2-7 | NA | NA | TRBV21-1 | CASSKVPRTGSSYEQYF | TGTGCCAGCAGCAAAGTCCCGCGGACAGGGAGCTCCTACGAGCAGTACTTC
TRBJ2-6 | TRBD1 | NA | TRBV5-1 | CASSLEGQGAGANVLTF | TGCGCCAGCAGCTTGGAAGGACAGGGGGCTGGGGCCAACGTCCTGACTTTC
TRBJ1-1 | NA | NA | TRBV5-1 | CASSLTAGSPEAFF | TGCGCCAGCAGCCTCACCGCCGGGTCCCCTGAAGCTTTCTTT
TRBJ1-1 | NA | NA | TRBV5-4 | CASISDRNTEAFF | TGTGCCAGCATATCGGACAGGAACACTGAAGCTTTCTTT
TRBJ2-3 | TRBD1 | NA | TRBV5-6 | CASSLGQGAMDTQYF | TGTGCCAGCAGCTTGGGGCAGGGGGCAATGGATACGCAGTATTTT
TRBJ2-3 | TRBD2 | NA | TRBV4-2 | CASSQAIASGFSTDTQYF | TGTGCCAGCAGCCAAGCGATAGCTAGCGGGTTTAGCACAGATACGCAGTATTTT
TRBJ1-2 | NA | NA | TRBV2 | CASSERRGELNYGYTF | TGTGCCAGCAGTGAAAGGCGGGGGGAGTTGAACTATGGCTACACCTTC
TRBJ2-3 | TRBD2 | NA | TRBV5-4 | CASSLDGGDDTQYF | TGTGCCAGCAGCTTGGACGGGGGGGACGATACGCAGTATTTT
TRBJ1-2 | NA | NA | TRBV7-9 | CASSLEGARGYTF | TGTGCCAGCAGCTTAGAAGGGGCCCGGGGCTACACCTTC
TRBJ1-2 | TRBD1 | NA | TRBV5-5 | CASSLPGTGNNYGYTF | TGTGCCAGCAGCTTACCCGGGACAGGGAATAACTATGGCTACACCTTC
TRBJ1-1 | TRBD1 | NA | TRBV2 | CASKGRTGEVNTEAFF | TGTGCCAGCAAAGGGAGAACAGGGGAGGTGAACACTGAAGCTTTCTTT
TRBJ2-2 | TRBD2 | NA | TRBV5-1 | CASSLIPSGGTGELFF | TGCGCCAGCAGTCTAATTCCTAGCGGAGGCACCGGGGAGCTGTTTTTT
TRBJ2-7 | TRBD2 | NA | TRBV19 | CASSIAEGLAAYEQYF | TGTGCCAGTAGTATAGCGGAGGGACTAGCGGCCTACGAGCAGTACTTC
TRBJ1-5 | NA | NA | TRBV7-3 | CASSEPTLTGLNQPQHF | TGTGCCAGCAGCGAGCCCACTCTCACAGGGTTGAATCAGCCCCAGCATTTT
TRBJ1-1 | TRBD1 | NA | TRBV28 | CASGTTGATDTEAFF | TGTGCCAGCGGAACCACAGGGGCCACTGACACTGAAGCTTTCTTT
TRBJ1-1 | NA | NA | TRBV13 | CASSRQTALNTEAFF | TGTGCCAGCAGCCGTCAGACAGCCCTCAACACTGAAGCTTTCTTT
TRBJ1-1 | NA | NA | TRBV2 | CASNPGPGEAFF | TGTGCCAGCAATCCCGGCCCGGGTGAAGCTTTCTTT
TRBJ1-2 | TRBD1 | once | TRBV6-5 | CASSWTGFGYTF | TGTGCCAGCAGTTGGACAGGGTTTGGCTACACCTTC
TRBJ1-2 | TRBD1 | NA | TRBV5-1 | CASSTGQVSLWHGYTF | TGCGCCAGCAGCACTGGACAGGTGTCTTTATGGCATGGCTACACCTTC
TRBJ1-2 | TRBD1 | NA | TRBV19 | CASSNRGDGYTF | TGTGCCAGTAGTAACAGGGGCGATGGCTACACCTTC
TRBJ2-7 | TRBD1 | NA | TRBV19 | CASSPGQGYYEQYF | TGTGCCAGTAGCCCGGGACAGGGTTACTACGAGCAGTACTTC
TRBJ1-5 | NA | NA | TRBV28 | CASSFGLEGTRTSNQPQHF | TGTGCCAGCAGTTTTGGGTTGGAGGGCACACGAACGAGCAATCAGCCCCAGCATTTT
TRBJ1-6 | NA | NA | TRBV11-2 | CASSSSTGRNSPLHF | TGTGCCAGCAGCTCAAGCACGGGGAGGAATTCACCCCTCCACTTT
TRBJ2-3 | TRBD2 | NA | TRBV11-2 | CASSLELASGTRTDTQYF | TGTGCCAGCAGCTTGGAGCTTGCTAGCGGCACCCGCACAGATACGCAGTATTTT